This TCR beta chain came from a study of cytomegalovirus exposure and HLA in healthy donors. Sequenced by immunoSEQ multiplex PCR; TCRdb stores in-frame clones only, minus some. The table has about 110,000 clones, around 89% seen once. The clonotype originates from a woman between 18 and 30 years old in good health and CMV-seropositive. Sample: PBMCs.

The CDR3 loop is CASSPRGRVYTIYF. The CDR3 nucleotides read TGTGCCAGCAGCCCAAGGGGCAGGGTGTACACCATATATTTT. The chain joins TRBV28 to TRBJ1-3; possible D gene TRBD1, 5 bases. CDR3 length: 14 residues. V shed 6 bases and J shed 8 bases, with 17 bases lying between them. Germline assignment: CDR1 MDHEN and CDR2 SYDVKM.